This is a list of T cell receptor beta chains from one sample in a study of T cells in Graves' hyperthyroidism and ophthalmopathy. Each CDR3 protein gets one entry after TCRdb re-called the multiplex PCR reads with MiXCR. This sample has 490,000 or so distinct CDR3 sequences; under 25% occur once, and the top ten carry less than 65%. Sequenced: blood. The source of these receptors is a woman aged 70 to 79 with Graves' ophthalmopathy. The CDR3 runs from the conserved cysteine through the conserved F or W. D genes are given only for firm matches. The size of a clone is reported for some rows only, either as once, few or many, or as a class for expanded clones.

NA TRBJ1-1 TRBV24-1 NA TGTGCCACCAGTGTTGGCACTGAAGCTTTCTTT CATSVGTEAFF
NA TRBJ2-3 TRBV20-1 NA TGCAGTGCTAGAGCCCCTCTCCCCTTTGAGAGCACAGATACGCAGTATTTT CSARAPLPFESTDTQYF
NA TRBJ2-7 TRBV20-1 NA TGCAGTGCTAGAGGTGGAACAGGAGCCTACGAGCAGTACTTC CSARGGTGAYEQYF
few TRBJ2-7 TRBV19 NA TGTGCCAGTAGTGGCGGGGGCCTCTCCTACGAGCAGTACTTC CASSGGGLSYEQYF
many TRBJ1-1 TRBV30 NA TGTGCCTGGGGGAGGTCCAGGCGTGAAGCTTTCTTT CAWGRSRREAFF
many TRBJ2-1 TRBV20-1 TRBD2 TGCAGTGCTCCGGAAACGGGAGGCTACTTCTCCTACAATGAGCAGTTCTTC CSAPETGGYFSYNEQFF
few TRBJ2-7 TRBV20-1 NA TGCAGTGCTAGGCCCTCCGGGCCCTACGAGCAGTACTTC CSARPSGPYEQYF
many TRBJ2-7 TRBV3-1 NA TGTGCCAGCAGCCAAGGATATTCCTACGAGCAGTACTTC CASSQGYSYEQYF
many TRBJ1-2 TRBV24-1 NA TGTGCCACCAGCCCCTCCGGGACCGATCTGAGTGGCTACACCTTC CATSPSGTDLSGYTF
few TRBJ2-4 TRBV7-2 NA TGTGCCAGCAGCTTAGCGAGTTCGGCAGGGAAAGCCAAAAACATTCAGTACTTC CASSLASSAGKAKNIQYF
many TRBJ1-5 TRBV6-2/TRBV6-3 TRBD1 TGTGCCAGCAGTTACCAGAGACAGGGGACGAGCAATCAGCCCCAGCATTTT CASSYQRQGTSNQPQHF
few TRBJ2-3 TRBV7-2 TRBD2 TGTGCCAGCAGCTTAGTATCGGGAGTTATGACTAGCGGGAGTGGGGCAGATACGCAGTATTTT CASSLVSGVMTSGSGADTQYF
few TRBJ1-1 TRBV5-1 NA TGCGCCAGCAGCTTCGACACCTCGAACACTGAAGCTTTCTTT CASSFDTSNTEAFF
few TRBJ2-1 TRBV7-3 TRBD2 TGTGCCAGCAGCGGTTCGGGGGGTCTTGGAAATGAGCAGTTCTTC CASSGSGGLGNEQFF
NA TRBJ2-5 TRBV9 TRBD2 TGTGCCAGCAGCGTAGTGTCGTCTAGCGGGAGCCACCAAGAGACCCAGTACTTC CASSVVSSSGSHQETQYF
few TRBJ2-7 TRBV3-1 TRBD1 TGTGCCAGCAGCCTTGCCGACAGGGGGCCCTACGAGCAGTACTTC CASSLADRGPYEQYF
few TRBJ1-3 TRBV6-1 NA TGTGCCAGCAGCTACAGGAGAGGAGGAAACACCATATATTTT CASSYRRGGNTIYF
NA TRBJ2-7 TRBV19 TRBD1 TGTGCCAGTAGTATAGTCGCGGACAGGGAATACGAGCAGTACTTC CASSIVADREYEQYF
NA TRBJ2-1 TRBV20-1 NA TGCAGTGCCCACTCCTACAATGAGCAGTTCTTC CSAHSYNEQFF
NA TRBJ1-1 TRBV5-1 TRBD1 TGCGCCAGCAGACGGGACAGAGGGGACACTGAAGCTTTCTTT CASRRDRGDTEAFF
few TRBJ1-5 TRBV30 NA TGTGCCTGGAGCCCCCTTGGGAAGCATCAGCCCCAGCATTTT CAWSPLGKHQPQHF
many TRBJ2-3 TRBV7-8 NA TGTGCCAGCAGCCCAGAGGGGGATACGCAGTATTTT CASSPEGDTQYF
many TRBJ2-1 TRBV11-2 TRBD2 TGTGCCAGCAGCTTAGTGGCGGGAGGGCGGTATGAGCAGTTCTTC CASSLVAGGRYEQFF
NA TRBJ2-5 TRBV5-4 TRBD2 TGTGCCAGCAGCGCCTGGACTAGCGGGAGTTGGGAGACCCAGTACTTC CASSAWTSGSWETQYF
NA TRBJ1-1 TRBV11-2 NA TGTGCCAGCAGCACGCACAGGAACACTGAAGCTTTCTTT CASSTHRNTEAFF
many TRBJ2-2 TRBV11-3 TRBD2 TGTGCCAGCAGCCGGACTAGCGGGGACACCGGGGAGCTGTTTTTT CASSRTSGDTGELFF
NA TRBJ2-3 TRBV3-1 NA TGTGCCAGCAGCCAAGACAGGGCCTTGGATACGCAGTATTTT CASSQDRALDTQYF
many TRBJ2-7 TRBV28 TRBD1 TGTGCCAGCACATTACAGGGGTTTAACTACGAGCAGTACTTC CASTLQGFNYEQYF
few TRBJ1-1 TRBV20-1 NA TGCAGTGCTAATAAAGGTTACACTGAAGCTTTCTTT CSANKGYTEAFF